This T cell receptor beta chain was captured in a study of blood T cells in healthy people across ages. General study findings and limits: Strong correlation linked observed beta diversity and percent naive T cells.

Germline CDR1 reads SGDLS; CDR2 reads YYNGEE. Trimming removed 4 bases at V and 1 base at J, with 14 bases between. This CDR3 region has 15 residues. Points on this clonotype: Its cognate antigen is unknown.

Using a J-beta primer mix together with a sample-barcoded 5' primer, a second PCR was run for roughly 6 to 12 cycles. A template-switch adaptor containing 12 random nucleotides labeled each cDNA molecule. Via MiXCR, TCRdb re-called the 5' RACE reads, giving one row per CDR3 protein. This sample has hundreds of thousands of distinct CDR3 sequences, with roughly 50% found just once. The material sequenced was blood. The sequence came from a man in his forties in good health. The V and J genes are TRBV9 and TRBJ2-5, with D perhaps TRBD2 (5 bases). In DNA form, the CDR3 reads TGTGCCAGCAGCCCTGAAGGGAGATCCCAAGAGACCCAGTACTTC. Encoded protein: CASSPEGRSQETQYF.